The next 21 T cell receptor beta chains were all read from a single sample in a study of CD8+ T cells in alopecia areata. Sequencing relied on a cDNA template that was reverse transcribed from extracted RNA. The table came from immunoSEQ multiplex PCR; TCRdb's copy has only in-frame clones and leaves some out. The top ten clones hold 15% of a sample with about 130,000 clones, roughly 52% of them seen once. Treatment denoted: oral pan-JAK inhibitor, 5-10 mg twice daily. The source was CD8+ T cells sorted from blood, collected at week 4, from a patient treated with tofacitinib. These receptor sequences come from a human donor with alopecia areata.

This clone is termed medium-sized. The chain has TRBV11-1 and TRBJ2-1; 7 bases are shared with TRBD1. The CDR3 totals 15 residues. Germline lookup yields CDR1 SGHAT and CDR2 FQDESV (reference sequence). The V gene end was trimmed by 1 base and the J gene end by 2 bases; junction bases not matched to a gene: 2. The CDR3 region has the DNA TGTGCCAGCAGCTTAGAACAGGGGCCCTACAATGAGCAGTTCTTC. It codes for CASSLEQGPYNEQFF.

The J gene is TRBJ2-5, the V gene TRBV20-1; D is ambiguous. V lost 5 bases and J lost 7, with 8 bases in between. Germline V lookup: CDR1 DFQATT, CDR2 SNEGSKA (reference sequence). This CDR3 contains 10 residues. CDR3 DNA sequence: TGCAGTGCTCCATACGGGACCCAGTACTTC. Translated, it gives CSAPYGTQYF.

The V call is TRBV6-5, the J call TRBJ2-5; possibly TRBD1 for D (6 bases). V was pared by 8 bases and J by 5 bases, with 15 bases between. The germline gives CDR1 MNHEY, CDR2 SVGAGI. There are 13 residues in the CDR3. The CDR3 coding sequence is TGTGCCAGCGCTGGGGACATACTGGAGACCCAGTACTTC. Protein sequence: CASAGDILETQYF.

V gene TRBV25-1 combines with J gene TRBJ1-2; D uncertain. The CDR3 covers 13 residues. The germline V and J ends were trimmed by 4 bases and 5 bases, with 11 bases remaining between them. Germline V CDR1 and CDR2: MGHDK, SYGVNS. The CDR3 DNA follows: TGTGCCAGCAGTGCAGCAAGTGGTTATGGCTACACCTTC. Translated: CASSAASGYGYTF.

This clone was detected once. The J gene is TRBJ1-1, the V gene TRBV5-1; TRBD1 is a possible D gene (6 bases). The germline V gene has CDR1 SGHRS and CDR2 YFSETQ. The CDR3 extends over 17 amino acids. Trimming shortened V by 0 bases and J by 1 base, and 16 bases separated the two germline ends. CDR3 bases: TGCGCCAGCAGCTTGGAGGGACACCTGGTTGCGAACACTGAAGCTTTCTTT. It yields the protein CASSLEGHLVANTEAFF.

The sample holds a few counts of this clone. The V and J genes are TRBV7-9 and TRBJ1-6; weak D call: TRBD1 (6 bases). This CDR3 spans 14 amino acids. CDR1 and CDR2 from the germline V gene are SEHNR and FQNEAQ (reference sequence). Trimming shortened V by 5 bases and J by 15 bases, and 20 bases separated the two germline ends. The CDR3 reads CASSPRYATGHLHF. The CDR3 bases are TGTGCCAGCAGCCCGCGATACGCTACAGGGCACCTCCACTTT.

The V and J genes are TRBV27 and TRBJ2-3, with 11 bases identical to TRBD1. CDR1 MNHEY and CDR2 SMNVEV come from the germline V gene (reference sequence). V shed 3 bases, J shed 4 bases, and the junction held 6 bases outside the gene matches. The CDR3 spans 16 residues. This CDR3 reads CASSFRTGGIADTQYF. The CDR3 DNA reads TGTGCCAGCAGTTTCAGGACAGGGGGCATCGCAGATACGCAGTATTTT.

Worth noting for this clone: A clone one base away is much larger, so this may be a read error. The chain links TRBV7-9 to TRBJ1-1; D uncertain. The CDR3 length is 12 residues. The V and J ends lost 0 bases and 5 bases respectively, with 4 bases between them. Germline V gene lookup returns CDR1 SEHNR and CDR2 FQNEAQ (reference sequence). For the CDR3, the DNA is TGTGCCAGCAGCTTAGCGGGGACTGAAGCTTTCTTT. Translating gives CASSLAGTEAFF.

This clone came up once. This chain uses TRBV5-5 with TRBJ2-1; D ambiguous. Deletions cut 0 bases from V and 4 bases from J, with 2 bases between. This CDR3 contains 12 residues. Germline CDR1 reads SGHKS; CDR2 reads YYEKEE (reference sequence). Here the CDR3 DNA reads TGTGCCAGCAGCTTGGAATACAATGAGCAGTTCTTC. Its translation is CASSLEYNEQFF.

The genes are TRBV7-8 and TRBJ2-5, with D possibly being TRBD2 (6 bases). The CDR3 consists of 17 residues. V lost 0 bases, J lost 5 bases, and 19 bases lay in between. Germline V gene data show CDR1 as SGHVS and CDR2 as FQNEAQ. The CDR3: CASSLAPHGWGVETQYF. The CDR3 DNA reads TGTGCCAGCAGCTTAGCCCCCCACGGTTGGGGGGTTGAGACCCAGTACTTC. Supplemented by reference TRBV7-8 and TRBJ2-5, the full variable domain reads GAGVSQSPRYKVAKRGQDVALRCDPISGHVSLFWYQQALGQGPEFLTYFQNEAQLDKSGLPSDRFFAERPEGSVSTLKIQRTQQEDSAVYLCASSLAPHGWGVETQYFGPGTRLLVL.

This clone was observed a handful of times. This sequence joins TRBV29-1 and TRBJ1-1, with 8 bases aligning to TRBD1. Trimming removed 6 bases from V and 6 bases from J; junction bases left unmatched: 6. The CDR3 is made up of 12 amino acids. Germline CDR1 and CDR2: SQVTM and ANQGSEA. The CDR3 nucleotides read TGCAGCGTCCAACAGGGGGGCCCTGAAGCTTTCTTT. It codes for CSVQQGGPEAFF.

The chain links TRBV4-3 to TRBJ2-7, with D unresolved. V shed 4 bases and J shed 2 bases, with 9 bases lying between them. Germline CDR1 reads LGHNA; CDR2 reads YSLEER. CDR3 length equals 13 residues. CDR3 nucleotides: TGCGCCAGCAGCCCCGGGCCGGCCTACGAGCAGTACTTC. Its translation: CASSPGPAYEQYF.

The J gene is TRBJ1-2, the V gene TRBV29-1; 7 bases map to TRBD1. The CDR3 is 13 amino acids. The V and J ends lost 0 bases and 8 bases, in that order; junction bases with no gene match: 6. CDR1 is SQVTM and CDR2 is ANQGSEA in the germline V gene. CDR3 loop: CSVEEGQVGGYTF. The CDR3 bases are TGCAGCGTTGAAGAAGGACAGGTGGGGGGCTACACCTTC.

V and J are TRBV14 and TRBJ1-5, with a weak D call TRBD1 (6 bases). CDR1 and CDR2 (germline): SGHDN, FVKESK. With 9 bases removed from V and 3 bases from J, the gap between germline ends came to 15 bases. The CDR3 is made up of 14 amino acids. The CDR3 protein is CARNQDSFNQPQHF. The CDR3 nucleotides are TGTGCCAGAAATCAGGACAGCTTCAATCAGCCCCAGCATTTT. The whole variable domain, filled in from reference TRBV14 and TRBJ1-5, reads EAGVTQFPSHSVIEKGQTVTLRCDPISGHDNLYWYRRVMGKEIKFLLHFVKESKQDESGMPNNRFLAERTGGTYSTLKVQPAELEDSGVYFCARNQDSFNQPQHFGDGTRLSIL.

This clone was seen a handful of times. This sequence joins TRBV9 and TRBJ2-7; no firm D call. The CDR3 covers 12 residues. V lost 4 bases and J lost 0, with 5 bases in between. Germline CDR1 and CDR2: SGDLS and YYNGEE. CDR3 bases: TGTGCCAGCAGCCCCCGCTCCTACGAGCAGTACTTC. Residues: CASSPRSYEQYF.

CDR3 protein: CASSDSRAYGANVLTF. CDR3 coding DNA: TGTGCCAGCAGTGATTCCAGGGCCTACGGGGCCAACGTCCTGACTTTC. V and J are TRBV2 and TRBJ2-6; the D gene is possibly TRBD1 (5 bases). The CDR3 is 16 amino acids. The V gene lost 3 bases and the J gene lost 4 bases, with 13 bases spanning the gap. Looked up from germline, CDR1 is SNHLY and CDR2 is FYNNEI.

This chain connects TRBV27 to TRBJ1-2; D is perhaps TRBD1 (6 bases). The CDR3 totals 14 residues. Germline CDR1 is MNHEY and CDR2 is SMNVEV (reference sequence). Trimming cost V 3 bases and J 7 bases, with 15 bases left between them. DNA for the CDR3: TGTGCCAGCAGTTTCTCCGGGACATCGGGTGGCTACACCTTC. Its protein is CASSFSGTSGGYTF.

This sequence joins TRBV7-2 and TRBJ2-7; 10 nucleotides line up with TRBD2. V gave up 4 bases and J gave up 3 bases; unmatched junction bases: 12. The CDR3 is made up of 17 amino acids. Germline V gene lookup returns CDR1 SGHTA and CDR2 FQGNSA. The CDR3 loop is CASSSHGLAGVVYEQYF. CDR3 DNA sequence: TGTGCCAGCAGCTCCCATGGGCTAGCGGGGGTTGTCTACGAGCAGTACTTC.

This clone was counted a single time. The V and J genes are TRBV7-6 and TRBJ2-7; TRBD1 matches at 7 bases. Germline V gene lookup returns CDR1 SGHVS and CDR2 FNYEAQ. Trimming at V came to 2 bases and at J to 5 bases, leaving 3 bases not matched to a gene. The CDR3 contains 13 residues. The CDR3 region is CASSLRQGHEQYF. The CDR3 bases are TGTGCCAGCAGCTTAAGACAGGGCCACGAGCAGTACTTC. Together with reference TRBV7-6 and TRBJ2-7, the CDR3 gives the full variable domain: GAGVSQSPRYKVTKRGQDVALRCDPISGHVSLYWYRQALGQGPEFLTYFNYEAQQDKSGLPNDRFSAERPEGSISTLTIQRTEQRDSAMYRCASSLRQGHEQYFGPGTRLTVT.

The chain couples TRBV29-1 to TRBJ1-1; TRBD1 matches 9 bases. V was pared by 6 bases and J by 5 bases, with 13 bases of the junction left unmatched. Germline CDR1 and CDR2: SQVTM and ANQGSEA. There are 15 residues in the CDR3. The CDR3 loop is CSVFSSNRGRTEAFF. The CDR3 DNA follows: TGCAGCGTCTTCTCCTCAAACAGGGGGCGGACTGAAGCTTTCTTT.

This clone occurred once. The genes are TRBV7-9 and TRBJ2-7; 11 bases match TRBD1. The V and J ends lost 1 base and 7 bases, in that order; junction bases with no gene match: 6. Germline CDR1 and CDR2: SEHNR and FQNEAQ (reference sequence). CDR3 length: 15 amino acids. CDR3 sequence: CASSLGRTGGWEQYF. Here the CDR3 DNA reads TGTGCCAGCAGCTTAGGGCGGACAGGGGGCTGGGAGCAGTACTTC.